This TCR beta chain was sequenced during a study of type 1 regulatory T cells. In the study overall: An in vitro protocol generated T-allo10, a Tr1-enriched, alloantigen-specific CD4 T cell product. Study-wide results and caveats: Type 1 regulatory T cells had a more restricted TCR repertoire than non-type 1 regulatory T cells.

This clonotype showed up just a few times. The antigen is not known. V shed 5 bases, J shed 7 bases, and the junction held 5 bases outside the gene matches. The germline gives CDR1 SGHTA, CDR2 FQGNSA. This CDR3 region has 13 residues. TCRdb used MiXCR to reprocess the reads, holding one entry per CDR3 protein. The sample records under 75,000 distinct CDR3 sequences, 20% being singletons. Material: cultured type 1 regulatory T (Tr1) cells, either the whole culture or a sorted fraction (not recorded which). The rearrangement links TRBV7-2 to TRBJ2-7, with 10 bases that match TRBD1. This clonotype was obtained from a human donor in good health. The CDR3 coding sequence is TGTGCCAGCAGCCTAGACAGGGGGCGAGAGCAGTACTTC. Residues: CASSLDRGREQYF.